A selection of T cell receptor beta chains follows, all from one sample in a study of Graves' ophthalmopathy and Graves' hyperthyroidism. A single record per CDR3 protein comes from TCRdb applying MiXCR to the multiplex PCR reads. This sample yields around 1.1 million distinct CDR3 sequences, of which 35% to 40% are seen a single time; over 8.5% belongs to the top ten. Sample: peripheral blood or thyroid tissue (not recorded which). The receptors come from an adult man with Graves' hyperthyroidism. Both conserved end residues are part of each CDR3. D genes are given only for firm matches. Only some rows state a clone size, as once, few, many or a class for expanded clones.

cdr3_aa	cdr3_nt	v_call	j_call	clone_size	d_call
CASSRDARSNTGELFF	TGTGCCAGCAGCCGGGACGCTAGATCGAACACCGGGGAGCTGTTTTTT	TRBV7-2	TRBJ2-2	few	.
CSGSGGAKETQYF	TGCAGCGGTAGCGGGGGGGCGAAAGAGACCCAGTACTTC	TRBV29-1	TRBJ2-5	many	TRBD2
CASSPGPTYSGNTIYF	TGTGCCAGCAGCCCAGGACCGACGTACTCTGGAAACACCATATATTTT	TRBV5-5	TRBJ1-3	.	.
CSVIRQGADYEQYF	TGCAGCGTGATAAGACAGGGAGCCGACTACGAGCAGTACTTC	TRBV29-1	TRBJ2-7	few	TRBD1
CASRRTGYGDNSPLHF	TGTGCCAGCAGACGGACAGGGTATGGTGATAATTCACCCCTCCACTTT	TRBV7-6	TRBJ1-6	.	TRBD1
CASSESDVILTGAGGEQYF	TGTGCCAGTAGTGAATCCGATGTAATACTGACAGGGGCCGGAGGGGAGCAGTACTTC	TRBV19	TRBJ2-7	few	TRBD1
CASSLGILGANVLTF	TGTGCCAGCAGCTTAGGGATCTTAGGGGCCAACGTCCTGACTTTC	TRBV7-9	TRBJ2-6	.	.
CAWSEGLNTEAFF	TGTGCCTGGAGTGAGGGTCTTAACACTGAAGCTTTCTTT	TRBV30	TRBJ1-1	.	.
CSVQKPGQGPTEAFF	TGCAGCGTCCAAAAACCGGGACAGGGACCGACTGAAGCTTTCTTT	TRBV29-1	TRBJ1-1	many	TRBD1
CSVERRENTEAFF	TGCAGCGTTGAACGGCGGGAGAACACTGAAGCTTTCTTT	TRBV29-1	TRBJ1-1	few	.
CASSITGGSGELFF	TGTGCCAGTAGTATCACGGGGGGCTCCGGGGAGCTGTTTTTT	TRBV19	TRBJ2-2	.	.
CASSQEEYYNSPLHF	TGCGCCAGCAGCCAAGAAGAGTACTATAATTCACCCCTCCACTTT	TRBV4-1	TRBJ1-6	few	.
CASSPLVGAGQETQYF	TGTGCCAGCAGCCCCTTAGTGGGGGCGGGACAAGAGACCCAGTACTTC	TRBV5-5	TRBJ2-5	.	.
CSVTGRAQETQYF	TGCAGTGTAACAGGGAGGGCTCAAGAGACCCAGTACTTC	TRBV20-1	TRBJ2-5	once	.
CASSQERTGGMTGANVLTF	TGTGCCAGCAGCCAAGAAAGGACAGGGGGAATGACTGGGGCCAACGTCCTGACTTTC	TRBV14	TRBJ2-6	many	TRBD1
CASRSQDTGELFF	TGTGCCAGCCGCAGCCAAGACACCGGGGAGCTGTTTTTT	TRBV7-9	TRBJ2-2	many	.
CASSYSMLAEGPLREQYF	TGTGCCAGCAGTTACTCGATGCTAGCGGAAGGCCCTCTGCGCGAGCAGTACTTC	TRBV6-6	TRBJ2-7	few	TRBD2
CSASYTQYF	TGCAGTGCTAGCTATACCCAGTACTTC	TRBV20-1	TRBJ2-5	.	.
CASSPLSGRAGHQETQYF	TGTGCCAGCAGCCCTCTAAGTGGCAGGGCGGGACACCAAGAGACCCAGTACTTC	TRBV5-5	TRBJ2-5	.	.
CAISPPYRGIWQPQHF	TGTGCCATCAGTCCCCCCTATCGGGGTATTTGGCAGCCCCAGCATTTT	TRBV10-3	TRBJ1-5	.	.
CSVAATYGQPQHF	TGCAGCGTTGCGGCTACGTATGGTCAGCCCCAGCATTTT	TRBV29-1	TRBJ1-5	many	.
CASTGGQWDFYEQYF	TGTGCCAGTACCGGGGGACAGTGGGACTTCTACGAGCAGTACTTC	TRBV19	TRBJ2-7	.	.
CVSSTGTLTGELFF	TGTGTCAGCAGCACCGGGACACTCACCGGGGAGCTGTTTTTT	TRBV9	TRBJ2-2	.	.
CASSFGRRNYGYTF	TGTGCCAGCAGTTTCGGCCGGCGGAACTATGGCTACACCTTC	TRBV12-3/TRBV12-4	TRBJ1-2	.	.
CSAQVRGAEQYF	TGCAGTGCCCAGGTTCGGGGTGCAGAGCAGTACTTC	TRBV20-1	TRBJ2-7	many	.
CASSLLLDRGTEAFF	TGTGCCAGCAGCCTTCTCTTGGACAGGGGTACTGAAGCTTTCTTT	TRBV11-2	TRBJ1-1	few	TRBD1
CASSARGTHNQPQHF	TGTGCCAGCAGTGCTAGAGGGACACACAATCAGCCCCAGCATTTT	TRBV25-1	TRBJ1-5	.	.
CASSIPRTAGYTF	TGTGCCAGTAGTATCCCCCGGACAGCTGGCTACACCTTC	TRBV7-2	TRBJ1-2	.	.
CASSLIVGEVGNQPQHF	TGTGCCAGCAGTTTAATCGTGGGGGAAGTAGGCAATCAGCCCCAGCATTTT	TRBV12-3/TRBV12-4	TRBJ1-5	.	.
CASRGTGGSHTEAFF	TGTGCCAGCCGGGGGACAGGGGGCTCTCACACTGAAGCTTTCTTT	TRBV12-3/TRBV12-4	TRBJ1-1	once	TRBD1
CATSPGQGGSPLHF	TGTGCCACCAGCCCGGGACAGGGTGGATCACCCCTCCACTTT	TRBV10-2	TRBJ1-6	.	TRBD1
CSVTEGRQETQYF	TGCAGCGTTACCGAGGGGCGACAAGAGACCCAGTACTTC	TRBV29-1	TRBJ2-5	.	.
CASSSGQSRSSQYF	TGTGCCAGCAGCTCCGGACAGAGCAGGTCGTCCCAGTACTTC	TRBV7-9	TRBJ2-5	.	.
CSVVDSANTGELFF	TGCAGCGTCGTGGACTCAGCGAACACCGGGGAGCTGTTTTTT	TRBV29-1	TRBJ2-2	.	.
CASSLWPISGTGQEKLFF	TGTGCCAGCAGCTTATGGCCCATCTCCGGGACAGGGCAGGAAAAACTGTTTTTT	TRBV7-8	TRBJ1-4	many	TRBD1
CASSLDGTYNSPLHF	TGCGCCAGCAGCTTGGACGGGACGTACAATTCACCCCTCCACTTT	TRBV5-1	TRBJ1-6	.	.
CASTLGGRGPYEQYF	TGTGCCAGCACCCTAGGAGGGCGAGGACCTTACGAGCAGTACTTC	TRBV6-5	TRBJ2-7	.	.
CASSLGTGVRGYTF	TGTGCCAGCAGCTTAGGTACAGGGGTTCGTGGCTACACCTTC	TRBV7-2	TRBJ1-2	few	TRBD1
CASSLGPDRPGPGYTF	TGTGCCAGCAGCTTGGGCCCAGACAGGCCGGGGCCCGGCTACACCTTC	TRBV5-4	TRBJ1-2	few	.
CASSLEASRVQETQYF	TGTGCCAGCAGCTTAGAGGCCAGCCGGGTACAGGAGACCCAGTACTTC	TRBV7-6	TRBJ2-5	.	.
CASSVLTTGANVLTF	TGTGCCAGCAGCGTGCTTACTACTGGGGCCAACGTCCTGACTTTC	TRBV9	TRBJ2-6	.	.
CSVEALGIRSGKSSYEQYF	TGCAGCGTTGAAGCCCTGGGGATTCGGTCGGGGAAAAGCTCCTACGAGCAGTACTTC	TRBV29-1	TRBJ2-7	few	.
CASSSSDRETQYF	TGTGCCAGCAGCTCTTCCGATAGGGAGACCCAGTACTTC	TRBV11-2	TRBJ2-5	many	.
CSASTIGAYGYTF	TGCAGTGCCTCGACAATTGGCGCCTATGGCTACACCTTC	TRBV29-1	TRBJ1-2	many	.
CATSRGQGAEQYF	TGTGCCACCAGCAGGGGACAGGGGGCCGAGCAGTACTTC	TRBV15	TRBJ2-7	few	TRBD1
CASRDPGTPTGELFF	TGTGCCAGCAGGGATCCCGGGACACCAACCGGGGAGCTGTTTTTT	TRBV6-1	TRBJ2-2	few	.
CAASGGPGAEAFF	TGTGCAGCCTCGGGGGGGCCAGGGGCTGAAGCTTTCTTT	TRBV2	TRBJ1-1	many	.
CASRRTELSYEQYF	TGCGCCAGCCGGAGGACGGAGCTCTCCTACGAGCAGTACTTC	TRBV5-1	TRBJ2-7	many	.
CASRNRNPNTGELFF	TGTGCCAGCAGAAACAGGAACCCGAACACCGGGGAGCTGTTTTTT	TRBV12-3/TRBV12-4	TRBJ2-2	few	.
CSASMGGSNTEAFF	TGCAGTGCTAGCATGGGGGGATCGAACACTGAAGCTTTCTTT	TRBV20-1	TRBJ1-1	many	.